This T cell receptor beta chain derives from a study of long-term antiretroviral therapy in people with HIV. Study overall: Of all samples, the earliest predate the 2015 immediate-ART recommendation by about a decade. Study-wide results and caveats: Diversity remained lower than transplant donor controls, even though it increased after ART.

About this clone itself: Its cognate antigen is unknown.

Trimming removed 5 bases from V and 0 bases from J; junction bases left unmatched: 5. The CDR3 spans 15 residues. Germline V CDR1 and CDR2: GTSNPN, SVGIG (reference sequence). Assay version v3.0 of immunoSEQ was used, and it was run at survey level. The table came from immunoSEQ multiplex PCR; TCRdb's copy has only in-frame clones and leaves some out. The sample has 15,000 to 20,000 clones, roughly 90% seen once. V gene TRBV30 combines with J gene TRBJ2-1; 9 bases agree with TRBD2. The receptor's source is a man between 18 and 29 years old with HIV. Sequences were derived from unsorted PBMCs, sampled 2.1 years after starting antiretroviral therapy. The CDR3 region is CAWRAGGGSYNEQFF. The DNA for the CDR3 is TGTGCCTGGCGGGCGGGAGGGGGCTCCTACAATGAGCAGTTCTTC. The full variable domain, in which reference TRBV30 and TRBJ2-1 provide the parts outside the CDR3, is SQTIHQWPATLVQPVGSPLSLECTVEGTSNPNLYWYRQAAGRGLQLLFYSVGIGQISSEVPQNLSASRPQDRQFILSSKKLLLSDSGFYLCAWRAGGGSYNEQFFGPGTRLTVL.